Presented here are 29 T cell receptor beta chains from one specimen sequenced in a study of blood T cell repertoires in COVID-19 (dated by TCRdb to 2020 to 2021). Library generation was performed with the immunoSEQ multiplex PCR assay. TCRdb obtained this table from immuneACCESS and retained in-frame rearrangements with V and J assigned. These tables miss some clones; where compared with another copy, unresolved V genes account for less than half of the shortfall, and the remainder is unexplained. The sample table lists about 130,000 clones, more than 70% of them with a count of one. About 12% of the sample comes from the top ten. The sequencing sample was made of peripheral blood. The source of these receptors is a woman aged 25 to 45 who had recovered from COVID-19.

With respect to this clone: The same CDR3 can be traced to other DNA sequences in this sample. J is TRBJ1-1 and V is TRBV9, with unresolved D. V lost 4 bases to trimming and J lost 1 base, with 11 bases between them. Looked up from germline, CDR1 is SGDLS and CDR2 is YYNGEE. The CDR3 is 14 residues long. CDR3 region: CASSPRGQNTEAFF. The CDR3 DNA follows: TGTGCCAGCAGCCCCCGAGGGCAGAACACTGAAGCTTTCTTT.

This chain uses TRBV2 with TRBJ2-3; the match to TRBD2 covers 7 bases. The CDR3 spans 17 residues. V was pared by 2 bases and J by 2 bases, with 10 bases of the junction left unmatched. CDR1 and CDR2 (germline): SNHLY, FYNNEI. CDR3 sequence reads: CASSESWRGGLTDTQYF. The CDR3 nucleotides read TGTGCCAGCAGTGAATCGTGGCGCGGGGGACTCACAGATACGCAGTATTTT. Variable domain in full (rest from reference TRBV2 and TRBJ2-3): EPEVTQTPSHQVTQMGQEVILRCVPISNHLYFYWYRQILGQKVEFLVSFYNNEISEKSEIFDDQFSVERPDGSNFTLKIRSTKLEDSAMYFCASSESWRGGLTDTQYFGPGTRLTVL.

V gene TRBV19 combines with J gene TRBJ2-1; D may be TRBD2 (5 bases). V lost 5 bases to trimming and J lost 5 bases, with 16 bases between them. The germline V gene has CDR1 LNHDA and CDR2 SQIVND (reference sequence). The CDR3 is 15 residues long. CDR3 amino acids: CASSPTIPRNNEQFF. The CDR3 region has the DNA TGTGCCAGTAGTCCGACTATACCCCGTAACAATGAGCAGTTCTTC. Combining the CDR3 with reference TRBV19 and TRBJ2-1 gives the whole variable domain DGGITQSPKYLFRKEGQNVTLSCEQNLNHDAMYWYRQDPGQGLRLIYYSQIVNDFQKGDIAEGYSVSREKKESFPLTVTSAQKNPTAFYLCASSPTIPRNNEQFFGPGTRLTVL.

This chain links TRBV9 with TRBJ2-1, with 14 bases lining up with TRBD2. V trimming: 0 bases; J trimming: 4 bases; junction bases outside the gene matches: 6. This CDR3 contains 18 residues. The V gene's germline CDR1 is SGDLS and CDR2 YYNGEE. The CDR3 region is CASSVGLAGGPSYNEQFF. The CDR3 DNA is TGTGCCAGCAGCGTAGGACTAGCGGGGGGGCCCTCTTACAATGAGCAGTTCTTC. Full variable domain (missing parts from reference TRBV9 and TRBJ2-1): DSGVTQTPKHLITATGQRVTLRCSPRSGDLSVYWYQQSLDQGLQFLIQYYNGEERAKGNILERFSAQQFPDLHSELNLSSLELGDSALYFCASSVGLAGGPSYNEQFFGPGTRLTVL.

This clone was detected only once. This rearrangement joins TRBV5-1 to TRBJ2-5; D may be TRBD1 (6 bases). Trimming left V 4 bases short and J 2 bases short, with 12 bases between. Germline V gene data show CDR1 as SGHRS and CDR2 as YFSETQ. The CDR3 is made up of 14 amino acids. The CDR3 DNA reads TGCGCCAGCAGCGTCGGGACATCTCAAGAGACCCAGTACTTC. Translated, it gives CASSVGTSQETQYF.

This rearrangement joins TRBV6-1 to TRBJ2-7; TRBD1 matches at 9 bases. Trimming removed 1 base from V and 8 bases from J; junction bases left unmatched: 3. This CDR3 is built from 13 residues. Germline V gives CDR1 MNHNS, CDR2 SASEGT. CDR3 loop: CASSEGDRAKQYF. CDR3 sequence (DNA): TGTGCCAGCAGTGAAGGGGACAGGGCAAAGCAGTACTTC.

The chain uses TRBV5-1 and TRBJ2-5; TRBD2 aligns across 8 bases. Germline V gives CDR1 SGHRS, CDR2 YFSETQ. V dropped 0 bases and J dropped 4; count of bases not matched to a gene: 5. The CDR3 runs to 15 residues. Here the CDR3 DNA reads TGCGCCAGCAGCTTGGTAGCGGGACTTATAGAGACCCAGTACTTC. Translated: CASSLVAGLIETQYF. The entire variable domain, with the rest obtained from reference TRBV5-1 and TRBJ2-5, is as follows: KAGVTQTPRYLIKTRGQQVTLSCSPISGHRSVSWYQQTPGQGLQFLFEYFSETQRNKGNFPGRFSGRQFSNSRSEMNVSTLELGDSALYLCASSLVAGLIETQYFGPGTRLLVL.

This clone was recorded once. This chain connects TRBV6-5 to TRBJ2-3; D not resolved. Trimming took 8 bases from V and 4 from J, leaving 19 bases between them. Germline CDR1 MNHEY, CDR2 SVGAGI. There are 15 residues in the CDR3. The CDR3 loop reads CASVSGSSRPDTQYF. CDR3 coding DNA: TGTGCCAGCGTGTCAGGCTCATCCCGGCCAGATACGCAGTATTTT.

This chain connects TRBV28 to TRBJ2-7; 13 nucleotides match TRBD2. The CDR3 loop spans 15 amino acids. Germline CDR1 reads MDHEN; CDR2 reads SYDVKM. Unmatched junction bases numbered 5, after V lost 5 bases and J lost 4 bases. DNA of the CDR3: TGTGCCAGCAGTCTCCGGACTAGCGGGAGTTACGAGCAGTACTTC. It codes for CASSLRTSGSYEQYF.

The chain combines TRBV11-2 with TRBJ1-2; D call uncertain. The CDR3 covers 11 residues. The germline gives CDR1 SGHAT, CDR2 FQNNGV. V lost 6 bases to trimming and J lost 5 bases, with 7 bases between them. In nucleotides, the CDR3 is TGTGCCAGCAGTCAGGTTTATGGCTACACCTTC. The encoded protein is CASSQVYGYTF.

The CDR3 DNA follows: TGTGCCAGCAGCTTCTTACACGGACTAGCGGGAGGACCTAGCACAGATACGCAGTATTTT. Translation gives CASSFLHGLAGGPSTDTQYF. V gene TRBV7-6 combines with J gene TRBJ2-3; 14 bases map to TRBD2. Trimming cost V 3 bases and J 0 bases; bases outside gene matches: 11. This CDR3 has 20 amino acids. CDR1 and CDR2 from the germline V gene are SGHVS and FNYEAQ.

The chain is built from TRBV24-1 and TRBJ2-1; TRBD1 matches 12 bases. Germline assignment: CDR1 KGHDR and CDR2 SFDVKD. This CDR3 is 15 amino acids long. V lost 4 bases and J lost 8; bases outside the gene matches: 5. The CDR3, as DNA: TGTGCCACCAGTGACTCCGGGACAGGGGGCGATGAGCAGTTCTTC. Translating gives CATSDSGTGGDEQFF.

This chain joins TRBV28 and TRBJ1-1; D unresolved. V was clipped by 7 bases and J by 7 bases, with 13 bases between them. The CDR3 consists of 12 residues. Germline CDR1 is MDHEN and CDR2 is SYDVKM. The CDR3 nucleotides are TGTGCCAGCAACCAGATAAAAAATGAAGCTTTCTTT. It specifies CASNQIKNEAFF.

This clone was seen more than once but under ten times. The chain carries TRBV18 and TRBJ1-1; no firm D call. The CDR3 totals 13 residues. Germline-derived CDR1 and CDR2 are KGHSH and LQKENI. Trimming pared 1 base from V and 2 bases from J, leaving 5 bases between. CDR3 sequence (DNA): TGTGCCAGCTCACCACTAACAAACACTGAAGCTTTCTTT. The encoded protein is CASSPLTNTEAFF.

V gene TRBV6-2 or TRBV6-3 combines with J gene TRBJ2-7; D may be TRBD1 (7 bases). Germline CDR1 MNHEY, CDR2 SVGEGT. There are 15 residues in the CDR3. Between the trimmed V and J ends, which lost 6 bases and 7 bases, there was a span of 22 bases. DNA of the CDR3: TGTGCCAGCAGCACTACAGACAGGGCGGAGGGGGAGCAGTACTTC. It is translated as CASSTTDRAEGEQYF.

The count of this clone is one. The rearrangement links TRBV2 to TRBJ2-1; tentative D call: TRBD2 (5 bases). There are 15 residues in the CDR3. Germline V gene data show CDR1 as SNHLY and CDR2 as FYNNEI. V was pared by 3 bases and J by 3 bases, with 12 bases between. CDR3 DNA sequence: TGTGCCAGCAGTGATCCCCAGACTAACTACAATGAGCAGTTCTTC. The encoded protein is CASSDPQTNYNEQFF.

DNA for the CDR3: TGTGCCAGCACCCCGACAGCAACTAATGAAAAACTGTTTTTT. Residues: CASTPTATNEKLFF. The chain carries TRBV2 and TRBJ1-4; TRBD1 might be the D (5 bases). This CDR3 comprises 14 residues. Germline V gene sequence: CDR1 SNHLY, CDR2 FYNNEI. The ends were cut back, 7 bases at V and 0 bases at J, with 9 bases in the middle.

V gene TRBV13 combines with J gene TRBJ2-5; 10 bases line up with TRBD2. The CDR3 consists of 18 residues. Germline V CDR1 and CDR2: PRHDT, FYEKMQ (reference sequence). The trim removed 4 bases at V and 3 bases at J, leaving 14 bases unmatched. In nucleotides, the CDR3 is TGTGCCAGCAGCTCAGCCCTAGCGGGGGCAGGTCATAAAGAGACCCAGTACTTC. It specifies CASSSALAGAGHKETQYF.

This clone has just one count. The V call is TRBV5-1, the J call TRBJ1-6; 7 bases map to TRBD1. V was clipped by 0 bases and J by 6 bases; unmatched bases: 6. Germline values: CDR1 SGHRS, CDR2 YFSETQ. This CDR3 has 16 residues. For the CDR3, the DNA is TGCGCCAGCAGCTTGGGGGACAGCCTATCTAATTCACCCCTCCACTTT. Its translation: CASSLGDSLSNSPLHF.

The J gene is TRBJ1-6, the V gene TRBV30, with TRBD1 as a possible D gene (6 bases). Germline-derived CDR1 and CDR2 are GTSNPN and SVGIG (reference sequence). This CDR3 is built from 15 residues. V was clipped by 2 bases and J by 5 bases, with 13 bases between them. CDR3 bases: TGTGCCTGGAGTTCGACAGGAATCGATAATTCACCCCTCCACTTT. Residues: CAWSSTGIDNSPLHF.

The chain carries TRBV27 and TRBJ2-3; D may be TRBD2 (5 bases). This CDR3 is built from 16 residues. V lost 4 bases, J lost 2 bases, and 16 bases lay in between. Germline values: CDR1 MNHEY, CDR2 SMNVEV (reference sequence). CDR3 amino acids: CASSSKSGSTTDTQYF. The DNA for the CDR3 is TGTGCCAGCAGTTCAAAAAGCGGTTCAACCACAGATACGCAGTATTTT.

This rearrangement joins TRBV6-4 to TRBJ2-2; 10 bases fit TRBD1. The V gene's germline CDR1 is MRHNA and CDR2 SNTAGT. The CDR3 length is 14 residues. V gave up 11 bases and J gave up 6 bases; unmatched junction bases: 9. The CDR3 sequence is CAGWTGTGAGELFF. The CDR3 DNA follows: TGTGCCGGCTGGACCGGGACAGGGGCCGGGGAGCTGTTTTTT.

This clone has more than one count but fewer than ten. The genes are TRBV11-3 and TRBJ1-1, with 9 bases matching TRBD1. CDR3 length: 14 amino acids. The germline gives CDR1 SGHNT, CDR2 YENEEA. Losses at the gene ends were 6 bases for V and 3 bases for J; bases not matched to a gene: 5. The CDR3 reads CASRGQGQDTEAFF. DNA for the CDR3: TGTGCCAGCAGAGGACAGGGGCAGGACACTGAAGCTTTCTTT.

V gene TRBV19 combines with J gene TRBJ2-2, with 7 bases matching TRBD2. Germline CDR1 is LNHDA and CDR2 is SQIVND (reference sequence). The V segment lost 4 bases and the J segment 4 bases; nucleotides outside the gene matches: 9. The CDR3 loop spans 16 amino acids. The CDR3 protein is CASSTWGGTSTGELFF. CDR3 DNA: TGTGCCAGTAGTACCTGGGGAGGGACGAGCACCGGGGAGCTGTTTTTT.

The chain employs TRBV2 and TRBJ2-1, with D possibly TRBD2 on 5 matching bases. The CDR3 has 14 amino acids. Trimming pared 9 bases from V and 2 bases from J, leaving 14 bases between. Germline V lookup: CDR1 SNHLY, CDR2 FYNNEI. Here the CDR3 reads CASRRGPAYNEQFF. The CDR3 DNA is TGTGCCAGTAGAAGAGGGCCCGCCTACAATGAGCAGTTCTTC.

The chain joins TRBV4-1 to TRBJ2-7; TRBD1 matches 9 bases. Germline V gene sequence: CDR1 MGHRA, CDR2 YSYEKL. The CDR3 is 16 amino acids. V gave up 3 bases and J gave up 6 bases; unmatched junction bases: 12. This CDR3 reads CASSHRTGASEVEQYF. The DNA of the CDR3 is TGCGCCAGCAGCCACCGGACAGGGGCCTCGGAGGTCGAGCAGTACTTC.

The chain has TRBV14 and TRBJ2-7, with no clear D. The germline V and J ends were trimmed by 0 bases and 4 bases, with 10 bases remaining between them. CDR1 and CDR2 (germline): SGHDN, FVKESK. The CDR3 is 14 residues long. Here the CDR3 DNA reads TGTGCCAGCAGCCAAGAACCGAGGCTTTACGAGCAGTACTTC. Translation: CASSQEPRLYEQYF.

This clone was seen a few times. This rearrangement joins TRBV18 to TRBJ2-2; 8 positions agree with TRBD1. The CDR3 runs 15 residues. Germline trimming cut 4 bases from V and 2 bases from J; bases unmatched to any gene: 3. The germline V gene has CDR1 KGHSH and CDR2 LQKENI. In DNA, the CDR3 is TGTGCCAGCTCACTAGGACAGGGCAACACCGGGGAGCTGTTTTTT. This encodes CASSLGQGNTGELFF.

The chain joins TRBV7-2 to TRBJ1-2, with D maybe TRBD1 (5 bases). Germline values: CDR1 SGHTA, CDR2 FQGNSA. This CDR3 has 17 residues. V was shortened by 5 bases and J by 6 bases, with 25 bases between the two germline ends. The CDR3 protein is CASSPPGRGAKTNGYTF. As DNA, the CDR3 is TGTGCCAGCAGCCCCCCTGGGCGGGGCGCAAAGACGAATGGCTACACCTTC.